Each of the 21 T cell receptor beta chains below was sequenced from the same sample in a study of Graves' ophthalmopathy and Graves' hyperthyroidism. The TCR beta CDR3 regions underwent amplification from RNA transcripts. HTBI primers were employed in first-round RT-PCR, then a second-round multiplex PCR followed. TCRdb reprocessed the multiplex PCR reads via MiXCR and lists one record per CDR3 protein. There are about 160,000 distinct CDR3 sequences in the sample; less than 45% occur only once, and roughly 5.2% lies in the top ten. Sequenced sample: peripheral blood. The receptor source for this set is a woman aged 40 to 50 with Graves' ophthalmopathy.

The chain combines TRBV7-8 with TRBJ2-5; possibly TRBD1 or TRBD2 for D (5 bases each). Trimming shortened V by 7 bases and J by 4 bases, and 19 bases separated the two germline ends. Germline CDR1 and CDR2: SGHVS and FQNEAQ. The CDR3 consists of 15 residues. In DNA, the CDR3 is TGTGCCAGCATCTCCCCGGGACCGTATTTAGAGACCCAGTACTTC. It yields the protein CASISPGPYLETQYF.

The rearrangement links TRBV4-2 to TRBJ2-2; tentative D call: TRBD1 (5 bases). Trimming took off 0 bases at V and 0 bases at J, with 11 bases between the two ends. This CDR3 comprises 17 residues. CDR1 and CDR2 (germline): LGHNA, YNFKEQ. Here the CDR3 reads CASSQDRVVANTGELFF. The CDR3 DNA follows: TGTGCCAGCAGCCAAGACAGGGTTGTTGCGAACACCGGGGAGCTGTTTTTT.

The sample holds many counts of this clonotype. The rearrangement links TRBV6-1 to TRBJ1-5; D is uncertain. The CDR3 contains 15 residues. Trimming removed 1 base at V and 0 bases at J, with 7 bases between. Per the germline V gene, CDR1 is MNHNS and CDR2 is SASEGT. CDR3 sequence reads: CASSEEPYSNQPQHF. DNA for the CDR3: TGTGCCAGCAGTGAAGAACCATATAGCAATCAGCCCCAGCATTTT.

The V call is TRBV7-9, the J call TRBJ2-5; 9 nucleotides match TRBD2. After removal of 1 base from V and 4 bases from J, the junction contained 7 bases not matched to a gene. Germline values: CDR1 SEHNR, CDR2 FQNEAQ (reference sequence). The CDR3 loop spans 16 amino acids. The CDR3 DNA reads as TGTGCCAGCAGCTTAGGCGGGAGGGCCCTGGGAGAGACCCAGTACTTC. Its protein product is CASSLGGRALGETQYF.

The V gene is TRBV7-2, the J gene TRBJ1-2; D not resolved. Germline loops: CDR1 SGHTA, CDR2 FQGNSA. Trimming pared 1 base from V and 2 bases from J, leaving 11 bases between. This CDR3 has 15 residues. The CDR3 DNA sequence: TGTGCCAGCAGCTTAGGAGGTGACCGAAACTATGGCTACACCTTC. It is translated as CASSLGGDRNYGYTF. Using reference TRBV7-2 and TRBJ1-2 for the parts outside the CDR3, the full variable domain is GAGVSQSPSNKVTEKGKDVELRCDPISGHTALYWYRQSLGQGLEFLIYFQGNSAPDKSGLPSDRFSAERTGGSVSTLTIQRTQQEDSAVYLCASSLGGDRNYGYTFGSGTRLTVV.

This clonotype was recorded at least ten times. J is TRBJ1-6 and V is TRBV5-4; D is unresolved. The CDR3 is 16 residues long. Trimming removed 4 bases at V and 0 bases at J, with 11 bases between. Per germline, CDR1 SGHNT and CDR2 YYREEE (reference sequence). CDR3 coding DNA: TGTGCCAGCAGCCGTGGGGAAAGCTCCTATAATTCACCCCTCCACTTT. Amino acids: CASSRGESSYNSPLHF.

This chain uses TRBV6-1 with TRBJ1-5; 7 bases line up with TRBD1. The CDR3 covers 15 residues. V dropped 2 bases and J dropped 2; count of bases not matched to a gene: 3. Germline V gene lookup returns CDR1 MNHNS and CDR2 SASEGT. CDR3 coding DNA: TGTGCCAGCAGTGAAATAGACAGGGGCAATCAGCCCCAGCATTTT. It specifies CASSEIDRGNQPQHF.

This clonotype occurred many times. The chain uses TRBV5-1 and TRBJ2-5; 7 bases align to TRBD1. CDR3 length equals 16 residues. Trimming took 4 bases from V and 5 from J; bases not matched to a gene: 14. From germline, CDR1 is SGHRS and CDR2 YFSETQ. Here the CDR3 reads CASSVGGLQGTETQYF. Written as DNA, the CDR3 is TGCGCCAGCAGCGTAGGCGGTCTACAGGGGACGGAGACCCAGTACTTC.

CDR3 coding DNA: TGTGCCAGCAGTGAAGCGGAAGGGGAGACCTACGAGCAGTACTTC. Residues: CASSEAEGETYEQYF. The chain couples TRBV6-1 to TRBJ2-7; D possibly matches TRBD1 or TRBD2 (5 bases each). CDR3 size: 15 residues. Looked up from germline, CDR1 is MNHNS and CDR2 is SASEGT. V lost 0 bases, J lost 2 bases, and 11 bases lay in between.

Many counts were recorded for this clonotype. V is TRBV12-3 or TRBV12-4 and J is TRBJ2-5, with unresolved D. CDR3 size: 13 residues. Trimming left V 6 bases short and J 2 bases short, with 10 bases between. The chain's CDR3 is CASSSGPQETQYF. The CDR3 region has the DNA TGTGCCAGCAGCTCCGGCCCACAAGAGACCCAGTACTTC.

The chain carries TRBV20-1 and TRBJ1-1; D is unclear. The CDR3 length is 11 residues. The germline gives CDR1 DFQATT, CDR2 SNEGSKA (reference sequence). The ends were cut back, 6 bases at V and 1 base at J, with 6 bases in the middle. For the CDR3, the DNA is TGCAGTGCGCTCAGGAACACTGAAGCTTTCTTT. Protein sequence: CSALRNTEAFF.

This clonotype was observed many times. This rearrangement joins TRBV7-2 to TRBJ1-2; 7 bases map to TRBD1. Germline V gene lookup returns CDR1 SGHTA and CDR2 FQGNSA. Trimming took 4 bases from V and 3 from J; bases not matched to a gene: 5. CDR3 length: 14 residues. The CDR3 reads CASSYQGGDYGYTF. The DNA for the CDR3 is TGTGCCAGCAGCTACCAGGGGGGGGACTATGGCTACACCTTC. The whole variable domain, filled in from reference TRBV7-2 and TRBJ1-2, reads GAGVSQSPSNKVTEKGKDVELRCDPISGHTALYWYRQSLGQGLEFLIYFQGNSAPDKSGLPSDRFSAERTGGSVSTLTIQRTQQEDSAVYLCASSYQGGDYGYTFGSGTRLTVV.

The table lists this clonotype with many counts. Here the CDR3 DNA reads TGTGCCAGCAGCCAAGGCGGGAGCGTTTACGAGCAGTACTTC. This codes for CASSQGGSVYEQYF. V gene TRBV4-2 combines with J gene TRBJ2-7, with 7 bases lining up with TRBD2. Trimming cost V 1 base and J 4 bases; bases outside gene matches: 4. Germline CDR1 LGHNA, CDR2 YNFKEQ. The CDR3 runs 14 residues.

Ten or more counts support this clonotype. CDR3 nucleotides: TGCAGTGCCAGACCCACTCACAGGGTAAATCCCTACGAGCAGTACTTC. Translated: CSARPTHRVNPYEQYF. This sequence joins TRBV20-1 and TRBJ2-7; perhaps TRBD1 as D (6 bases). Trimming cost V 6 bases and J 2 bases, with 23 bases left between them. The CDR3 length is 16 residues. The germline CDR1 and CDR2 sequences are DFQATT and SNEGSKA (reference sequence).

The CDR3 bases are TGTGCCAGCAGTTTCTGGACGGACTCTGGAAACACCATATATTTT. Translation: CASSFWTDSGNTIYF. The rearrangement joins TRBV12-3 or TRBV12-4 to TRBJ1-3, with D hard to call. V lost 3 bases, J lost 0 bases, and 9 bases lay in between. The CDR3 runs to 15 residues.

The chain couples TRBV24-1 to TRBJ2-5, with a possible D match to TRBD2 (5 bases). Germline CDR1 reads KGHDR; CDR2 reads SFDVKD. Trimming left V 1 base short and J 6 bases short, with 5 bases between. The CDR3 has 12 amino acids. Written as DNA, the CDR3 is TGTGCCACCAGTGATTTCGGGAAGACCCAGTACTTC. The encoded protein is CATSDFGKTQYF.

This chain links TRBV6-1 with TRBJ2-7, with 10 bases identical to TRBD2. Germline values: CDR1 MNHNS, CDR2 SASEGT. The V segment lost 3 bases and the J segment 3 bases; nucleotides outside the gene matches: 5. The CDR3 consists of 15 residues. The CDR3 is CASSEAASGSYEQYF. The CDR3 bases are TGTGCCAGCAGTGAGGCGGCTAGCGGGAGCTACGAGCAGTACTTC.

The chain uses TRBV12-3 or TRBV12-4 and TRBJ2-5, with D possibly TRBD1 on 6 matching bases. The CDR3 runs 14 residues. The V gene lost 7 bases and the J gene lost 7 bases, with 19 bases spanning the gap. The CDR3 region is CASTQNRVQGTQYF. Here the CDR3 DNA reads TGTGCCAGCACTCAAAACAGGGTTCAGGGGACCCAGTACTTC.

Notes on this clonotype: One end of the junction fails to match germline, which may point to a read error. V is TRBV6-1 and J is TRBJ2-2; D ambiguous. The CDR3 length is 13 residues. Germline values: CDR1 MNHNS, CDR2 SASEGT. Here the CDR3 DNA reads TGTGCCAGCAGTGCCCCGAATACCGGGGAGCTGTTTTTT. As protein: CASSAPNTGELFF.

Many counts were recorded for this clonotype. The junction departs from the called germline gene at one end, perhaps through a read error. V and J are TRBV14 and TRBJ2-2; D may be TRBD1 or TRBD2 (6 bases each). The CDR3 runs to 18 residues. Germline lookup yields CDR1 SGHDN and CDR2 FVKESK. CDR3 bases: TGTGCCAGCAGGCAAGGGGATCGGGGGCTTGCGAACACCGGGGAGCTGTTTTTT. This translates into CASRQGDRGLANTGELFF.

Many counts were recorded for this clonotype. The genes are TRBV7-8 and TRBJ2-5; possibly TRBD1 for D (6 bases). Per germline, CDR1 SGHVS and CDR2 FQNEAQ. The V gene lost 4 bases and the J gene lost 2 bases, with 17 bases spanning the gap. The CDR3 runs 16 residues. Written as DNA, the CDR3 is TGTGCCAGCAGCTCCTGGGTCGGGCAGGGGCAAGAGACCCAGTACTTC. Protein: CASSSWVGQGQETQYF.